The 30 T cell receptor beta chains below come from one sample, sequenced in a study of shared clonotypes between healthy human individuals. This table comes from immunoSEQ multiplex PCR, and its TCRdb copy is limited to in-frame clones, with some not included. Of 2 million to 3 million clones in the sample, 93% are singletons; the top ten hold approximately 0.35%. The sequenced sample consisted of naive CD4+ T cells from PBMCs. The subset is: CD45RA+ positively selected. These receptors came from a man aged 18 to 29 in good health. Some clones in this sample may be carry-over from other donors' samples.

J is TRBJ2-1 and V is TRBV2, with D possibly being TRBD2 (5 bases). V was cut by 4 bases and J by 4 bases, with 14 bases left in between. The germline V gene has CDR1 SNHLY and CDR2 FYNNEI. CDR3 length equals 15 residues. CDR3 in DNA: TGTGCCAGCAGTGGGGGAGAAAGGAGGTACAATGAGCAGTTCTTC. This codes for CASSGGERRYNEQFF.

V is TRBV6-1 and J is TRBJ2-6; the D is unclear. The CDR3 has 15 residues. Germline V CDR1 and CDR2: MNHNS, SASEGT. Trimming removed 4 bases at V and 0 bases at J, with 7 bases between. CDR3 loop: CASSAGPSGANVLTF. DNA of the CDR3: TGTGCCAGCAGTGCCGGCCCCTCTGGGGCCAACGTCCTGACTTTC.

This clone was picked up one time. This chain joins TRBV7-2 and TRBJ2-1; D gene unclear. The germline V gene encodes CDR1 SGHTA and CDR2 FQGNSA. The CDR3 runs to 15 residues. V was cut by 1 base and J by 4 bases, with 11 bases left in between. CDR3 protein: CASSLVHTIYNEQFF. As DNA, the CDR3 is TGTGCCAGCAGCTTAGTTCATACAATTTACAATGAGCAGTTCTTC.

The chain combines TRBV9 with TRBJ2-3, with D perhaps TRBD2 (5 bases). Between the trimmed V and J ends, which lost 0 bases and 3 bases, there was a span of 17 bases. The germline V gene encodes CDR1 SGDLS and CDR2 YYNGEE. This CDR3 has 17 amino acids. This CDR3 is CASSVAGNPINTDTQYF. The CDR3 nucleotides are TGTGCCAGCAGCGTAGCGGGAAATCCGATTAATACAGATACGCAGTATTTT.

This rearrangement joins TRBV7-2 to TRBJ2-5; D not resolved. Trimming took off 1 base at V and 3 bases at J, with 12 bases between the two ends. There are 15 residues in the CDR3. Germline CDR1 reads SGHTA; CDR2 reads FQGNSA. Here the CDR3 DNA reads TGTGCCAGCAGCTTAGGGGTGACCAACGAAGAGACCCAGTACTTC. Translating gives CASSLGVTNEETQYF.

This chain links TRBV25-1 with TRBJ2-4; 7 positions agree with TRBD1. CDR3 length: 16 amino acids. Germline loops: CDR1 MGHDK, CDR2 SYGVNS. V dropped 6 bases and J dropped 0; count of bases not matched to a gene: 8. Written as DNA, the CDR3 is TGTGCCAGCAGCCCCAGGGGGTACTTAGCCAAAAACATTCAGTACTTC. This translates into CASSPRGYLAKNIQYF. The full variable domain, its missing parts supplied by reference TRBV25-1 and TRBJ2-4, is EADIYQTPRYLVIGTGKKITLECSQTMGHDKMYWYQQDPGMELHLIHYSYGVNSTEKGDLSSESTVSRIRTEHFPLTLESARPSHTSQYLCASSPRGYLAKNIQYFGAGTRLSVL.

This clone appeared once. The V and J genes are TRBV5-1 and TRBJ2-7, with 9 bases matching TRBD1. Germline V lookup: CDR1 SGHRS, CDR2 YFSETQ. V was pared by 1 base and J by 0 bases, with 8 bases of the junction left unmatched. The CDR3 extends over 17 amino acids. CDR3 region: CASSLLSPGQGSYEQYF. CDR3 DNA: TGCGCCAGCAGCTTGCTCTCCCCGGGACAGGGCTCCTACGAGCAGTACTTC. Combining the CDR3 with reference TRBV5-1 and TRBJ2-7 gives the whole variable domain KAGVTQTPRYLIKTRGQQVTLSCSPISGHRSVSWYQQTPGQGLQFLFEYFSETQRNKGNFPGRFSGRQFSNSRSEMNVSTLELGDSALYLCASSLLSPGQGSYEQYFGPGTRLTVT.

This clone was detected only once. This rearrangement joins TRBV28 to TRBJ2-1; perhaps TRBD2 as D (7 bases). The CDR3 totals 14 residues. Germline CDR1 and CDR2: MDHEN and SYDVKM. Trimming stripped 11 bases from V and 6 bases from J, with 20 bases between. DNA of the CDR3: TGTGCCGGTACCCGGGCGGGGGCGATCAATGAGCAGTTCTTC. It encodes CAGTRAGAINEQFF.

The CDR3 is CASSLDRAAFF. CDR3 coding DNA: TGCGCCAGCAGCTTGGACAGGGCGGCGTTCTTC. The chain is built from TRBV5-1 and TRBJ2-1, with a weak D call TRBD1 (6 bases). Germline V gives CDR1 SGHRS, CDR2 YFSETQ. Trimming removed 0 bases at V and 15 bases at J, with 10 bases between. This CDR3 has 11 residues.

The chain employs TRBV9 and TRBJ2-5; 7 bases fit TRBD1. The J call may not be correct, given that the DNA end is closer to TRBJ2-7. Germline V gene lookup returns CDR1 SGDLS and CDR2 YYNGEE. The CDR3 is 15 amino acids. CDR3 sequence reads: CASSPLGTDPYEQYF. CDR3 coding DNA: TGTGCCAGCAGCCCCCTAGGGACAGACCCCTACGAGCAGTACTTC.

The V call is TRBV5-1, the J call TRBJ1-1, with D perhaps matching TRBD1 (6 bases). Looked up from germline, CDR1 is SGHRS and CDR2 is YFSETQ. With 4 bases removed from V and 6 bases from J, the gap between germline ends came to 19 bases. The CDR3 runs to 15 residues. The CDR3 DNA follows: TGCGCCAGCAGCAGAAACAGGGACCTAACGGCTGAAGCTTTCTTT. This encodes CASSRNRDLTAEAFF.

V gene TRBV7-2 combines with J gene TRBJ1-3, with D possibly matching TRBD1 (5 bases). CDR1 is SGHTA, CDR2 FQGNSA, per germline. There are 15 residues in the CDR3. V lost 5 bases, J lost 4 bases, and 15 bases lay in between. The CDR3 region is CASSRDGGLGNTIYF. DNA of the CDR3: TGTGCCAGCAGCCGGGACGGAGGTTTGGGAAACACCATATATTTT.

The gene calls are TRBV25-1 and TRBJ1-1; D gene uncertain. This CDR3 contains 13 residues. V lost 7 bases, J lost 1 base, and 10 bases lay in between. Germline loops: CDR1 MGHDK, CDR2 SYGVNS. The CDR3 nucleotides are TGTGCCAGCAAAGGTCTGCAGAACACTGAAGCTTTCTTT. Residues: CASKGLQNTEAFF.

The chain employs TRBV28 and TRBJ2-2; weak D call: TRBD1 (6 bases). V was clipped by 5 bases and J by 6 bases, with 19 bases between them. The CDR3 contains 16 residues. CDR1 is MDHEN and CDR2 is SYDVKM in the germline V gene. CDR3 amino acids: CASSPRPGDRAGELFF. CDR3 DNA sequence: TGTGCCAGCAGTCCCCGACCAGGGGATAGAGCCGGGGAGCTGTTTTTT.

The CDR3 here is CASSPIRGGNTEAFF. The CDR3 nucleotides are TGTGCCAGCAGCCCTATCAGGGGGGGAAACACTGAAGCTTTCTTT. The chain employs TRBV6-1 and TRBJ1-1; 7 bases agree with TRBD1. The CDR3 length is 15 residues. V lost 6 bases to trimming and J lost 2 bases; unmatched junction nucleotides: 9. CDR1 and CDR2 (germline): MNHNS, SASEGT.

The chain is built from TRBV15 and TRBJ2-3, with D maybe TRBD2 (6 bases). V was trimmed by 6 bases and J by 4 bases, leaving 11 bases between them. Looked up from germline, CDR1 is LNHNV and CDR2 is YYDKDF (reference sequence). The CDR3 contains 13 residues. The CDR3 nucleotides read TGTGCCACCAGTCAGCGGGCGGCAGATACGCAGTATTTT. Protein: CATSQRAADTQYF. Supplemented by reference TRBV15 and TRBJ2-3, the full variable domain reads DAMVIQNPRYQVTQFGKPVTLSCSQTLNHNVMYWYQQKSSQAPKLLFHYYDKDFNNEADTPDNFQSRRPNTSFCFLDIRSPGLGDTAMYLCATSQRAADTQYFGPGTRLTVL.

The V gene is TRBV27, the J gene TRBJ1-1, with 10 bases aligning to TRBD1. Per the germline V gene, CDR1 is MNHEY and CDR2 is SMNVEV (reference sequence). The CDR3 extends over 17 amino acids. J lost 1 base, V lost 8 bases, and 13 bases had no gene match. CDR3 DNA: TGTGCCAGCCGCCCCAGACAGGGGGCGAACGGGAACACTGAAGCTTTCTTT. This sequence encodes CASRPRQGANGNTEAFF.

The chain has TRBV7-3 and TRBJ2-1; D possibly corresponds to TRBD2 (6 bases). Germline V gene data show CDR1 as SGHTA and CDR2 as FQGTGA. The CDR3 has 14 amino acids. The ends were cut back, 6 bases at V and 7 bases at J, with 16 bases in the middle. CDR3 coding DNA: TGTGCCAGCAGGCCTACGGGAGTTATTAATGAGCAGTTCTTC. Protein: CASRPTGVINEQFF.

There are a few counts of this clone. The J gene is TRBJ2-1, the V gene TRBV19; 9 nucleotides align to TRBD2. The CDR3 has 15 amino acids. The ends lost 5 bases at V and 3 bases at J; junction bases unmatched: 5. Germline V gene sequence: CDR1 LNHDA, CDR2 SQIVND (reference sequence). CDR3 region: CASSVTSGLYNEQFF. CDR3 DNA: TGTGCCAGTAGTGTGACTAGCGGACTCTACAATGAGCAGTTCTTC.

This clone has just one count. The J gene is TRBJ2-1, the V gene TRBV9; D may correspond to TRBD1 or TRBD2 (5 bases each). CDR3 length equals 15 residues. V shed 0 bases and J shed 4 bases, with 11 bases lying between them. Germline V CDR1 and CDR2: SGDLS, YYNGEE. CDR3 DNA: TGTGCCAGCAGCGTAGTGGGGACGCAGTACAATGAGCAGTTCTTC. As protein: CASSVVGTQYNEQFF.

The chain links TRBV18 to TRBJ2-7; 8 bases fit TRBD1. The CDR3 loop spans 14 amino acids. CDR1 is KGHSH, CDR2 LQKENI, per germline. V was pared by 2 bases and J by 4 bases, with 4 bases of the junction left unmatched. CDR3 in DNA: TGTGCCAGCTCACCATCGAGACAGGGGTACGAGCAGTACTTC. Residues: CASSPSRQGYEQYF.

The table lists this clone with a count of one. The rearrangement links TRBV5-4 to TRBJ1-1, with D tentatively TRBD1 (5 bases). Germline values: CDR1 SGHNT, CDR2 YYREEE (reference sequence). V was clipped by 7 bases and J by 5 bases, with 18 bases between them. CDR3 length: 14 amino acids. The CDR3 DNA follows: TGTGCCAGCGGACCATCGGGGGAGTGGACTGAAGCTTTCTTT. Translating it yields CASGPSGEWTEAFF.

The chain links TRBV28 to TRBJ1-2, with D possibly being TRBD1 (6 bases). This CDR3 spans 14 amino acids. Germline values: CDR1 MDHEN, CDR2 SYDVKM. Trimming pared 6 bases from V and 5 bases from J, leaving 16 bases between. The CDR3 here is CASSPTGIGYGYTF. CDR3 bases: TGTGCCAGCAGCCCCACAGGGATAGGGTATGGCTACACCTTC.

The chain uses TRBV4-1 and TRBJ1-3; D gene unclear. From germline, CDR1 is MGHRA and CDR2 YSYEKL. CDR3 length: 17 residues. The V and J ends lost 0 bases and 0 bases respectively, with 12 bases between them. CDR3 DNA sequence: TGCGCCAGCAGCCAAGATCTCGGCAGAGACTCTGGAAACACCATATATTTT. It is translated as CASSQDLGRDSGNTIYF.

This chain joins TRBV29-1 and TRBJ1-1; 10 positions agree with TRBD1. The trim removed 2 bases at V and 6 bases at J, leaving 9 bases unmatched. CDR3 length equals 15 residues. Germline V gene data show CDR1 as SQVTM and CDR2 as ANQGSEA. The CDR3 coding sequence is TGCAGCGTTGAACGGTCCCGGACAGGGGGTTCTGAAGCTTTCTTT. Encoded protein: CSVERSRTGGSEAFF.

V is TRBV5-1 and J is TRBJ2-2, with D uncertain. Trimming took 2 bases from V and 8 from J, leaving 7 bases between them. The CDR3 sequence is 12 residues long. Germline CDR1 SGHRS, CDR2 YFSETQ. In nucleotides, the CDR3 is TGCGCCAGCAGCTTTACGGAGGGGGAGCTGTTTTTT. Amino acids: CASSFTEGELFF.

This clone was observed a single time. This sequence joins TRBV2 and TRBJ1-5, with 7 bases lining up with TRBD1. V shed 5 bases, J shed 2 bases, and the junction held 12 bases outside the gene matches. This CDR3 region has 17 residues. CDR1 is SNHLY and CDR2 is FYNNEI in the germline V gene. The DNA for the CDR3 is TGTGCCAGCAGTTACAGCAGTGGGAGGGGGCGCAATCAGCCCCAGCATTTT. It specifies CASSYSSGRGRNQPQHF. Supplemented by reference TRBV2 and TRBJ1-5, the full variable domain reads EPEVTQTPSHQVTQMGQEVILRCVPISNHLYFYWYRQILGQKVEFLVSFYNNEISEKSEIFDDQFSVERPDGSNFTLKIRSTKLEDSAMYFCASSYSSGRGRNQPQHFGDGTRLSIL.

This clone was observed a few times. The rearrangement joins TRBV7-9 to TRBJ2-1, with unresolved D. V gave up 1 base and J gave up 0 bases, with 10 bases separating them. CDR1 SEHNR and CDR2 FQNEAQ come from the germline V gene (reference sequence). The CDR3 runs 16 residues. Written as DNA, the CDR3 is TGTGCCAGCAGCTTAGGGCTGGCTAGCTCCTACAATGAGCAGTTCTTC. It codes for CASSLGLASSYNEQFF.

V is TRBV2 and J is TRBJ2-1; 9 bases fit TRBD1. This CDR3 is built from 15 residues. V gave up 5 bases and J gave up 0 bases; unmatched junction bases: 2. Germline lookup yields CDR1 SNHLY and CDR2 FYNNEI. DNA of the CDR3: TGTGCCAGCAGTTGGGACAGGGACTCCTACAATGAGCAGTTCTTC. Its protein product is CASSWDRDSYNEQFF.

The J gene is TRBJ2-7, the V gene TRBV19, with 9 nucleotides matching TRBD2. The V gene's germline CDR1 is LNHDA and CDR2 SQIVND (reference sequence). V dropped 3 bases and J dropped 4; count of bases not matched to a gene: 10. This CDR3 is built from 16 residues. The CDR3: CASSIIPSSGAYEQYF. In DNA, the CDR3 is TGTGCCAGTAGTATCATCCCCTCTAGCGGGGCTTACGAGCAGTACTTC.